Listed here is a single T cell receptor beta chain. Its antigen is undetermined. This sample is part of a study of cytomegalovirus exposure and HLA in healthy donors. In the study overall: Earlier sequencing of 150 million to 200 million T cells yielded 100 million to 140 million unique TCR beta sequences. The Caucasian-associated ancestry cluster contained 81% of the approximately 400 genotyped donors. The study's findings and limits: TCR beta chain V- and J-gene trimming was linked, in a later analysis, to a missense variant in DCLRE1C.

PCR was performed using 60 Vbeta and 13 Jbeta primers. TCRdb keeps only in-frame clones here, not all; method: immunoSEQ multiplex PCR. The data contain more than 95,000 clones, approximately 80% of them seen just once; the ten biggest clones take up less than 4.5%. The donors (healthy individuals) were bone marrow donors. Germline V gives CDR1 MGHRA, CDR2 YSYEKL. The CDR3 sequence is 16 residues long. Trimming took 3 bases from V and 4 from J, leaving 15 bases between them. The V call is TRBV4-1, the J call TRBJ2-2; D perhaps matches TRBD2 (6 bases). Sequenced: PBMCs. The origin of this receptor is a middle-aged man in good health and CMV-seronegative. CDR3 protein: CASSHLGLSATGELFF. The CDR3 DNA is TGCGCCAGCAGCCACCTAGGACTATCAGCCACCGGGGAGCTGTTTTTT.